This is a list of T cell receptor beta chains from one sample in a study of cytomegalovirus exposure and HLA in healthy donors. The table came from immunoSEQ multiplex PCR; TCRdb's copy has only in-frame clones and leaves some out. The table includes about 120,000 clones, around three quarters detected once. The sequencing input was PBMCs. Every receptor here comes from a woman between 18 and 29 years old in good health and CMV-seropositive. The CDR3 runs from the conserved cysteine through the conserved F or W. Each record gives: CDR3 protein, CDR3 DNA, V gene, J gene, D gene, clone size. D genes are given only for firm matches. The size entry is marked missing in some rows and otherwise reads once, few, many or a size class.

CASREGNSGRWDNEQFF	TGCGCCAGCAGGGAGGGGAATAGCGGGAGGTGGGACAATGAGCAGTTCTTC	TRBV10-2	TRBJ2-1	TRBD2	large
CASAGGANVLTF	TGTGCCAGCGCGGGGGGGGCCAACGTCCTGACTTTC	TRBV9	TRBJ2-6	.	.
CASSVSSGRVDEQFF	TGTGCCAGCAGTGTTTCTAGCGGGAGGGTGGATGAGCAGTTCTTC	TRBV6-5	TRBJ2-1	TRBD2	.
CASSGGTSGTLEQYF	TGCGCCAGCAGCGGGGGGACTAGCGGGACTCTGGAGCAGTACTTC	TRBV5-1	TRBJ2-7	TRBD2	.
CASSEARKETQYF	TGTGCCAGCAGTGAGGCTAGAAAAGAGACCCAGTACTTC	TRBV2	TRBJ2-5	.	once
CASSGQSSYEQYF	TGTGCCAGCTCTGGCCAGTCCTCCTACGAGCAGTACTTC	TRBV2	TRBJ2-7	.	few
CASSEGGRADTQYF	TGCGCCAGCAGTGAGGGAGGGAGGGCAGATACGCAGTATTTT	TRBV10-1	TRBJ2-3	TRBD2	.
CASSLTGEQYF	TGTGCCAGCAGCTTAACAGGAGAGCAGTACTTC	TRBV13	TRBJ2-7	.	.
CASTLGRGDEQFF	TGTGCCAGCACCCTCGGCAGGGGAGATGAGCAGTTCTTC	TRBV6-5	TRBJ2-1	.	.
CASSPLAGSYEQYF	TGCGCCAGCAGCCCTCTAGCGGGCTCCTACGAGCAGTACTTC	TRBV4-1	TRBJ2-7	TRBD2	few
CASSPKRVGNYGYTF	TGTGCCAGCAGCCCCAAACGGGTGGGTAACTATGGCTACACCTTC	TRBV7-9	TRBJ1-2	.	.
CASGLSGRGNEQYF	TGTGCCAGCGGACTTAGCGGGAGGGGGAACGAGCAGTACTTC	TRBV27	TRBJ2-7	TRBD2	.
CASSLGPPGLAVGNEQFF	TGTGCCAGCAGCTTAGGCCCGCCGGGACTAGCGGTCGGAAATGAGCAGTTCTTC	TRBV7-9	TRBJ2-1	TRBD2	few
CATEGPRGYGYTF	TGTGCCACCGAGGGTCCCCGGGGCTATGGCTACACCTTC	TRBV10-3	TRBJ1-2	.	.
CASSPGQGRPFF	TGTGCCAGCAGCCCCGGACAGGGAAGACCTTTCTTT	TRBV7-2	TRBJ1-1	TRBD1	.
CAWSVRAGGHEQFF	TGTGCCTGGAGTGTACGAGCGGGAGGCCATGAGCAGTTCTTC	TRBV30	TRBJ2-1	TRBD2	.
CASSVTSGRAYIAGELFF	TGTGCCAGCAGCGTGACTAGCGGGAGAGCATACATCGCCGGGGAGCTGTTTTTT	TRBV7-9	TRBJ2-2	TRBD2	once
CAWGRAGTAQHF	TGTGCCTGGGGTCGGGCCGGGACAGCCCAGCATTTT	TRBV30	TRBJ1-5	TRBD1	few
CASSGQDRGLRGYTF	TGCGCCAGCAGCGGTCAGGACAGGGGGCTTCGGGGCTACACCTTC	TRBV5-1	TRBJ1-2	TRBD1	.
CASNAYENEQFF	TGTGCCAGCAACGCGTACGAGAATGAGCAGTTCTTC	TRBV2	TRBJ2-1	.	few
CASSFRGSSYNEQFF	TGTGCCAGCAGCTTTCGCGGGAGTTCCTACAATGAGCAGTTCTTC	TRBV7-3	TRBJ2-1	TRBD2	.
CASSESGYTDTQYF	TGCGCCAGCAGTGAAAGCGGTTACACAGATACGCAGTATTTT	TRBV10-1	TRBJ2-3	.	.
CASRRTQGGGYTF	TGTGCCAGCCGTCGGACTCAGGGGGGTGGCTACACCTTC	TRBV2	TRBJ1-2	TRBD1	.
CAWSRRLAEAFF	TGTGCCTGGAGTAGGAGGTTAGCTGAAGCTTTCTTT	TRBV30	TRBJ1-1	.	.
CASSQVGQGVAGELFF	TGTGCCAGCAGCCAAGTAGGTCAGGGGGTTGCCGGGGAGCTGTTTTTT	TRBV4-2	TRBJ2-2	TRBD1	.
CASSAYRVPYEQYF	TGTGCCAGCAGTGCTTACAGGGTCCCCTACGAGCAGTACTTC	TRBV27	TRBJ2-7	.	.
CASSLRGDQPQHF	TGTGCCAGCAGCTTACGGGGGGACCAGCCCCAGCATTTT	TRBV13	TRBJ1-5	.	.
CASSKDRVETEAFF	TGCGCCAGCAGCAAAGACAGGGTGGAGACTGAAGCTTTCTTT	TRBV5-1	TRBJ1-1	TRBD1	.